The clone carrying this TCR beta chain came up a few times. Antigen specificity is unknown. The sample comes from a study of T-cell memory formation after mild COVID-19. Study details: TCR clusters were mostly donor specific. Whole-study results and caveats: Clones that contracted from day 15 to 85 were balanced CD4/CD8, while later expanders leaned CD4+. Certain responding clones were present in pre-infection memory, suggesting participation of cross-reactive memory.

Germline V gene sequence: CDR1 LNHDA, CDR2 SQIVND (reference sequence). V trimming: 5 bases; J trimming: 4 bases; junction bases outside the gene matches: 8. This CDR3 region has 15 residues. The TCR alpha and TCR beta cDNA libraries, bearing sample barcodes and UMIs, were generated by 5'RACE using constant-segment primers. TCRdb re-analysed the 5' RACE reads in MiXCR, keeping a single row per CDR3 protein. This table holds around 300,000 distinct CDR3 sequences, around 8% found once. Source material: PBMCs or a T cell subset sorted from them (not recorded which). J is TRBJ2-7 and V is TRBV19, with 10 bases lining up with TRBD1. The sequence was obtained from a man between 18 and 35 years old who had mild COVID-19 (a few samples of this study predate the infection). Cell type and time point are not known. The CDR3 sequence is CASSVRPGQGYEQYF. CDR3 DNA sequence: TGTGCCAGTAGTGTGAGACCGGGACAGGGGTACGAGCAGTACTTC. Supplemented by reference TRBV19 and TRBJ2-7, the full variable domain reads DGGITQSPKYLFRKEGQNVTLSCEQNLNHDAMYWYRQDPGQGLRLIYYSQIVNDFQKGDIAEGYSVSREKKESFPLTVTSAQKNPTAFYLCASSVRPGQGYEQYFGPGTRLTVT.